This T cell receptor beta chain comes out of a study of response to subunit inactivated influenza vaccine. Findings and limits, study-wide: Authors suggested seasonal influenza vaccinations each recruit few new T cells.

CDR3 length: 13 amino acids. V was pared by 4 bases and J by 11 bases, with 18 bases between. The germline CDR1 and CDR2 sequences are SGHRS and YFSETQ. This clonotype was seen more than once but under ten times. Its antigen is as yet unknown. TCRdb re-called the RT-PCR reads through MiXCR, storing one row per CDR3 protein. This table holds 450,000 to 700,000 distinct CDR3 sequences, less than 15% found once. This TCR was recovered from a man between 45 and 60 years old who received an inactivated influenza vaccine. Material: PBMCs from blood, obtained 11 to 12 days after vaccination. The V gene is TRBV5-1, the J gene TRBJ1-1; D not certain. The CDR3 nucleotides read TGCGCCAGCAGCCCCTCAGGAGGGAAGCGGGCTTTCTTT. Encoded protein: CASSPSGGKRAFF.